The 30 T cell receptor beta chains presented below share a single source sample, sequenced in a study of identical twins. TCRdb itself ran the 5' RACE reads through MiXCR, one entry per CDR3 protein. The sample yields some 600,000 distinct CDR3 sequences, just over 7% seen once. These records were also assigned to another study, of yellow fever vaccine responses in identical twins.

Material: PBMCs. The receptors shown here come from a woman between 18 and 29 years old in good health.

This chain uses TRBV7-2 with TRBJ2-3, with D tentatively TRBD1 (6 bases). The CDR3 covers 14 residues. Germline V gene lookup returns CDR1 SGHTA and CDR2 FQGNSA. V gave up 6 bases and J gave up 2 bases, with 12 bases separating them. The CDR3 spells CASRRGGFTDTQYF. CDR3 nucleotides: TGTGCCAGCAGACGAGGGGGATTCACAGATACGCAGTATTTT. Full variable domain (rest looked up from reference TRBV7-2 and TRBJ2-3): GAGVSQSPSNKVTEKGKDVELRCDPISGHTALYWYRQSLGQGLEFLIYFQGNSAPDKSGLPSDRFSAERTGGSVSTLTIQRTQQEDSAVYLCASRRGGFTDTQYFGPGTRLTVL.

This clonotype was found a few times. The gene calls are TRBV20-1 and TRBJ2-1; 12 positions agree with TRBD1. Germline lookup yields CDR1 DFQATT and CDR2 SNEGSKA (reference sequence). After removal of 6 bases from V and 3 bases from J, the junction contained 9 bases not matched to a gene. The CDR3 is 16 amino acids. CDR3 DNA: TGCAGTGCCGCCAGGGACAGGGGGCTTTTCTACAATGAGCAGTTCTTC. Encoded protein: CSAARDRGLFYNEQFF.

This clonotype was detected only a few times. The chain has TRBV9 and TRBJ2-2; no clear D gene. This CDR3 is 12 amino acids long. The germline V gene has CDR1 SGDLS and CDR2 YYNGEE. V lost 0 bases to trimming and J lost 8 bases, with 5 bases between them. CDR3 DNA: TGTGCCAGCAGCGTAGTCAGAGGGGAGCTGTTTTTT. Its translation is CASSVVRGELFF.

This clonotype was recorded many times. The chain is built from TRBV6-5 and TRBJ1-2, with a tentative D call TRBD1 (6 bases). Trimming removed 6 bases from V and 3 bases from J, with 8 bases in between. Germline V gene data show CDR1 as MNHEY and CDR2 as SVGAGI. This CDR3 is built from 12 residues. CDR3 nucleotide sequence: TGTGCCAGCAGGGACAGCTACTATGGCTACACCTTC. This sequence encodes CASRDSYYGYTF.

This clonotype was seen only a few times. This rearrangement joins TRBV5-1 to TRBJ2-3, with D uncertain. This CDR3 has 17 residues. Germline values: CDR1 SGHRS, CDR2 YFSETQ. The V end was cut by 0 bases, the J end by 0 bases, with 14 bases between. As DNA, the CDR3 is TGCGCCAGCAGCTTGGTTTTTGTCCAGTCTAGCACAGATACGCAGTATTTT. It encodes CASSLVFVQSSTDTQYF.

The CDR3 DNA reads TGTGCCAGCGAGGCGGCCAACCAAGAGACCCAGTACTTC. It encodes CASEAANQETQYF. V usage is TRBV7-9 and J usage is TRBJ2-5, with unresolved D. Germline V CDR1 and CDR2: SEHNR, FQNEAQ (reference sequence). The CDR3 is made up of 13 amino acids. Trimming pared 8 bases from V and 0 bases from J, leaving 10 bases between.

This clonotype was recorded many times. The chain carries TRBV12-3 or TRBV12-4 and TRBJ2-5; D is perhaps TRBD2 (5 bases). The V end lost 2 bases, the J end lost 5 bases, and 9 bases lay between the germline ends. This CDR3 is 13 amino acids long. CDR3 coding DNA: TGTGCCAGCAGTTTATCTATAGCGGAGACCCAGTACTTC. Translated: CASSLSIAETQYF.

V and J are TRBV28 and TRBJ2-5; 11 bases fit TRBD1. The junction had 5 bases not matched to a gene; V was cut back by 6 bases and J by 8 bases. This CDR3 is 13 amino acids long. Germline CDR1 reads MDHEN; CDR2 reads SYDVKM. The CDR3 sequence: CASRGGTGGTQYF. CDR3 sequence (DNA): TGTGCCAGCAGGGGTGGGACAGGGGGTACCCAGTACTTC. Full variable domain (rest looked up from reference TRBV28 and TRBJ2-5): DVKVTQSSRYLVKRTGEKVFLECVQDMDHENMFWYRQDPGLGLRLIYFSYDVKMKEKGDIPEGYSVSREKKERFSLILESASTNQTSMYLCASRGGTGGTQYFGPGTRLLVL.

The rearrangement joins TRBV20-1 to TRBJ1-2, with a weak D call TRBD1 (6 bases). This CDR3 has 15 amino acids. Between the trimmed V and J ends, which lost 5 bases and 4 bases, there was a span of 20 bases. CDR1 and CDR2 from the germline V gene are DFQATT and SNEGSKA (reference sequence). The CDR3 reads CSAALGGEAAYGYTF. The CDR3 DNA follows: TGCAGTGCTGCCTTGGGGGGCGAGGCGGCCTATGGCTACACCTTC.

This clonotype has a count of ten or more. This sequence joins TRBV10-1 and TRBJ2-3; 7 bases are shared with TRBD2. The CDR3 extends over 16 amino acids. With 3 bases clipped from V and 2 bases from J, the junction kept 8 bases outside the gene matches. Germline values: CDR1 WNHNN, CDR2 SYGVQD (reference sequence). CDR3 coding DNA: TGCGCCAGCAGTGACCTAGCGGCTACCTTCACAGATACGCAGTATTTT. It specifies CASSDLAATFTDTQYF.

This clonotype was observed many times. The rearrangement joins TRBV3-1 to TRBJ2-5; 7 bases align to TRBD1. The ends lost 3 bases at V and 1 base at J; junction bases unmatched: 2. This CDR3 has 14 residues. CDR1 and CDR2 from the germline V gene are LGHDT and YNNKEL (reference sequence). The CDR3 nucleotides read TGTGCCAGCAGCCAGGGACAGTTCCAAGAGACCCAGTACTTC. This codes for CASSQGQFQETQYF.

This clonotype was seen more than once but under ten times. V usage is TRBV11-2 and J usage is TRBJ2-1; 12 bases map to TRBD2. Germline V lookup: CDR1 SGHAT, CDR2 FQNNGV. Trimming at V came to 2 bases and at J to 0 bases, leaving 8 bases not matched to a gene. The CDR3 consists of 19 residues. The CDR3 spells CASSLPSGRDTSSYNEQFF. The CDR3 DNA reads TGTGCCAGCAGCTTACCTAGCGGGAGGGACACTAGCTCCTACAATGAGCAGTTCTTC.

This chain uses TRBV11-2 with TRBJ2-7; D call uncertain. Trimming pared 1 base from V and 1 base from J, leaving 11 bases between. CDR1 SGHAT and CDR2 FQNNGV come from the germline V gene. The CDR3 is 15 amino acids. The CDR3 DNA sequence: TGTGCCAGCAGCTTAGTTAGATGGCAGTCCTACGAGCAGTACTTC. It is translated as CASSLVRWQSYEQYF. Drawing the rest from reference TRBV11-2 and TRBJ2-7, the complete variable domain is EAGVAQSPRYKIIEKRQSVAFWCNPISGHATLYWYQQILGQGPKLLIQFQNNGVVDDSQLPKDRFSAERLKGVDSTLKIQPAKLEDSAVYLCASSLVRWQSYEQYFGPGTRLTVT.

This chain uses TRBV12-3 or TRBV12-4 with TRBJ2-1, with a tentative D call TRBD1 (6 bases). Trimming removed 6 bases from V and 7 bases from J, with 13 bases in between. This CDR3 has 13 amino acids. CDR3 amino acids: CASRPPDRNEQFF. The CDR3 DNA sequence: TGTGCCAGCAGACCCCCTGACAGGAATGAGCAGTTCTTC.

This clonotype showed up many times. The J gene is TRBJ1-5, the V gene TRBV2; a possible D gene is TRBD1 (5 bases). The germline CDR1 and CDR2 sequences are SNHLY and FYNNEI. Between the trimmed V and J ends, which lost 4 bases and 1 base, there was a span of 8 bases. The CDR3 totals 14 residues. CDR3 DNA sequence: TGTGCCAGCAGTGGACGGGACAGCAATCAGCCCCAGCATTTT. It codes for CASSGRDSNQPQHF.

This clonotype occurred a few times. This chain connects TRBV5-1 to TRBJ2-2; unclear D gene. Per the germline V gene, CDR1 is SGHRS and CDR2 is YFSETQ. With 4 bases removed from V and 1 base from J, the gap between germline ends came to 14 bases. This CDR3 has 16 residues. This chain's CDR3 is CASSTPARKNTGELFF. For the CDR3, the DNA is TGCGCCAGCAGCACCCCGGCACGAAAGAACACCGGGGAGCTGTTTTTT.

This clonotype was seen repeatedly, ten times or more. The gene calls are TRBV28 and TRBJ1-4; maybe TRBD1 (5 bases). Trimming cost V 5 bases and J 5 bases, with 18 bases left between them. The CDR3 has 16 amino acids. The germline gives CDR1 MDHEN, CDR2 SYDVKM. CDR3: CASSPELGTLNEKLFF. As DNA, the CDR3 is TGTGCCAGCAGTCCCGAACTAGGGACCCTCAATGAAAAACTGTTTTTT.

This clonotype was found many times. V gene TRBV11-2 combines with J gene TRBJ2-7; D unclear. This CDR3 is built from 13 residues. CDR1 and CDR2 from the germline V gene are SGHAT and FQNNGV. V lost 4 bases, J lost 4 bases, and 11 bases lay in between. The CDR3 bases are TGTGCCAGCAGCTCTTTCCATGGATACGAGCAGTACGTC. Protein product: CASSSFHGYEQYV.

The sample holds many counts of this clonotype. The CDR3 reads CASSTLQSTPNSPLHF. CDR3 bases: TGTGCCAGCAGCACCTTACAAAGCACTCCGAACTCACCCCTCCACTTT. The chain uses TRBV11-2 and TRBJ1-6, with D hard to call. V lost 5 bases, J lost 10 bases, and 21 bases lay in between. The germline gives CDR1 SGHAT, CDR2 FQNNGV. This CDR3 comprises 16 residues. The entire variable domain, with the rest obtained from reference TRBV11-2 and TRBJ1-6, is as follows: EAGVAQSPRYKIIEKRQSVAFWCNPISGHATLYWYQQILGQGPKLLIQFQNNGVVDDSQLPKDRFSAERLKGVDSTLKIQPAKLEDSAVYLCASSTLQSTPNSPLHFGNGTRLTVT.

This clonotype was observed a few times. This chain joins TRBV7-9 and TRBJ2-3, with D perhaps given as TRBD1 or TRBD2 (5 bases each). This CDR3 is built from 15 residues. The V gene lost 4 bases and the J gene lost 1 base, with 12 bases spanning the gap. The germline CDR1 and CDR2 sequences are SEHNR and FQNEAQ (reference sequence). CDR3 in amino acids: CASSSVGTGTDTQYF. In DNA, the CDR3 is TGTGCCAGCAGCTCGGTTGGGACGGGCACAGATACGCAGTATTTT.

V usage is TRBV28 and J usage is TRBJ1-1, with a tentative D call TRBD1 (5 bases). This CDR3 spans 12 amino acids. V lost 6 bases to trimming and J lost 5 bases, with 10 bases between them. Germline CDR1 reads MDHEN; CDR2 reads SYDVKM. The CDR3: CASRQWGTEAFF. CDR3 bases: TGTGCCAGCAGGCAGTGGGGGACTGAAGCTTTCTTT.

This sequence joins TRBV5-1 and TRBJ2-1, with 9 nucleotides matching TRBD1. Germline loops: CDR1 SGHRS, CDR2 YFSETQ. The J segment lost 3 bases and the V segment lost 4 bases, leaving 5 bases of the junction unmatched. CDR3 length: 15 residues. The CDR3 spells CASSKGTGSYNEQFF. The DNA for the CDR3 is TGCGCCAGCAGCAAGGGGACAGGGAGCTACAATGAGCAGTTCTTC.

The J gene is TRBJ2-2, the V gene TRBV7-2; 11 bases align to TRBD2. After removal of 4 bases from V and 7 bases from J, the junction contained 11 bases not matched to a gene. The CDR3 is made up of 17 amino acids. Germline lookup yields CDR1 SGHTA and CDR2 FQGNSA. CDR3 DNA: TGTGCCAGCAGCTCCCAGACTAGCGGGATAAATGGCGGGGAGCTGTTTTTT. Amino acids: CASSSQTSGINGGELFF.

The chain has TRBV10-1 and TRBJ1-1; tentative D call: TRBD1 (6 bases). The CDR3 totals 14 residues. Germline V lookup: CDR1 WNHNN, CDR2 SYGVQD (reference sequence). Trimming cost V 6 bases and J 3 bases, with 14 bases left between them. DNA for the CDR3: TGCGCCAGCAGCGCCGGGACAACTGACACTGAAGCTTTCTTT. This sequence encodes CASSAGTTDTEAFF.

The V call is TRBV24-1, the J call TRBJ2-3; D is undetermined. The CDR3 has 11 amino acids. CDR1 is KGHDR and CDR2 is SFDVKD in the germline V gene. Trimming took 5 bases from V and 5 from J, leaving 4 bases between them. As DNA, the CDR3 is TGTGCCACCAGTGTAGAAGATACGCAGTATTTT. Translated: CATSVEDTQYF.

This clonotype was recorded at least ten times. This chain joins TRBV12-3 or TRBV12-4 and TRBJ2-5, with TRBD2 matching 7 bases. This CDR3 is built from 13 residues. V lost 8 bases and J lost 6; bases outside the gene matches: 9. The CDR3 spells CASSSSGTKTQYF. Written as DNA, the CDR3 is TGTGCCAGCTCCTCCAGCGGGACGAAGACCCAGTACTTC.

This chain uses TRBV29-1 with TRBJ2-7; D is possibly TRBD2 (5 bases). The CDR3 is made up of 15 amino acids. In germline, CDR1 is SQVTM, CDR2 ANQGSEA. V lost 1 base to trimming and J lost 2 bases, with 15 bases between them. The CDR3 bases are TGCAGCGTTGAAGGGAGGCAGTTTTTGGCCTACGAGCAGTACGTC. Translated: CSVEGRQFLAYEQYV.

J is TRBJ2-7 and V is TRBV28; TRBD1 is a possible D gene (6 bases). The germline V gene encodes CDR1 MDHEN and CDR2 SYDVKM. V was trimmed by 6 bases and J by 3 bases, leaving 12 bases between them. The CDR3 sequence is 13 residues long. The CDR3 reads CASRADSLYEQYF. The CDR3 DNA is TGTGCCAGCAGGGCGGACAGCCTCTACGAGCAGTACTTC.

This clonotype was recorded many times. This sequence joins TRBV5-1 and TRBJ1-1; TRBD1 might be the D (6 bases). Per germline, CDR1 SGHRS and CDR2 YFSETQ. The CDR3 is 17 residues long. V lost 4 bases to trimming and J lost 0 bases, with 19 bases between them. The CDR3 coding sequence is TGCGCCAGCAGCGCAGAGCCCTCGGGACAAGTGAACACTGAAGCTTTCTTT. Residues: CASSAEPSGQVNTEAFF. Supplemented by reference TRBV5-1 and TRBJ1-1, the full variable domain reads KAGVTQTPRYLIKTRGQQVTLSCSPISGHRSVSWYQQTPGQGLQFLFEYFSETQRNKGNFPGRFSGRQFSNSRSEMNVSTLELGDSALYLCASSAEPSGQVNTEAFFGQGTRLTVV.

J is TRBJ1-1 and V is TRBV20-1; D is unclear. V lost 0 bases and J 5 bases, leaving 10 bases between the germline ends. The CDR3 spans 13 residues. The germline CDR1 and CDR2 sequences are DFQATT and SNEGSKA (reference sequence). The CDR3 DNA reads TGCAGTGCTAGAGATCCTAGAGGTACTGAAGCTTTCTTT. Amino acid sequence: CSARDPRGTEAFF.